What follows are 6 T cell receptor beta chains derived from one specimen sequenced in a study of T cells after yellow fever vaccination. TCRdb re-analysed the 5' RACE reads in MiXCR, keeping a single row per CDR3 protein. This repertoire shows approximately 110,000 distinct CDR3 sequences, about 7.4% found once; its top ten account for just under 2.5%. The source material was CD4+ T cells sorted from PBMCs, sampled 10 to 11 days after the first yellow fever vaccination. These receptors were collected from a man younger than 35 who received the YFV17D yellow fever vaccine.

This clonotype occurred a few times. This chain uses TRBV29-1 with TRBJ2-7; 10 bases agree with TRBD2. The CDR3 consists of 12 residues. Germline CDR1 is SQVTM and CDR2 is ANQGSEA. The V and J ends lost 7 bases and 0 bases, in that order; junction bases with no gene match: 0. Here the CDR3 reads CSGTSGSYEQYF. Here the CDR3 DNA reads TGCAGCGGGACTAGCGGCTCCTACGAGCAGTACTTC.

At least ten counts were recorded for this clonotype. The chain has TRBV10-3 and TRBJ2-1; possible D gene TRBD2, 5 bases. This CDR3 has 14 residues. V lost 6 bases and J 3 bases, leaving 12 bases between the germline ends. Germline CDR1 and CDR2: ENHRY and SYGVKD. CDR3 residues: CAIREDQDYNEQFF. The CDR3 DNA follows: TGTGCCATCAGGGAGGATCAAGACTACAATGAGCAGTTCTTC.

This sequence joins TRBV5-1 and TRBJ2-3; 14 bases fit TRBD2. Per germline, CDR1 SGHRS and CDR2 YFSETQ. V lost 9 bases to trimming and J lost 1 base; unmatched junction nucleotides: 10. This CDR3 spans 17 amino acids. The CDR3 here is CATRLAGGLSGTDTQYF. The CDR3 DNA sequence: TGCGCCACCAGACTAGCGGGGGGGCTCTCTGGCACAGATACGCAGTATTTT.

A word on this clonotype: A much larger clonotype is one base distant, so this may be a read error. The chain uses TRBV9 and TRBJ1-6; D ambiguous. Trimming pared 3 bases from V and 7 bases from J, leaving 5 bases between. The CDR3 is 12 amino acids. Germline values: CDR1 SGDLS, CDR2 YYNGEE. CDR3 DNA sequence: TGTGCCAGCAGCGGTCTAAATTCACCCCTCCACTTT. It specifies CASSGLNSPLHF.

This clonotype was observed many times. The rearrangement links TRBV4-3 to TRBJ1-1; D unclear. Between the trimmed V and J ends, which lost 1 base and 0 bases, there was a span of 12 bases. This CDR3 contains 16 residues. The V gene's germline CDR1 is LGHNA and CDR2 YSLEER. CDR3 coding DNA: TGCGCCAGCAGCCAAGCCCTTTTACGGGTGAACACTGAAGCTTTCTTT. The encoded protein is CASSQALLRVNTEAFF.

Comments on this clonotype: With a much larger clone just one base away, this may be a read error. The rearrangement uses TRBV12-3 or TRBV12-4 and TRBJ2-1; either TRBD1 or TRBD2 may supply D (5 bases each). The CDR3 loop spans 15 amino acids. DNA of the CDR3: TGTGTCAGCAGGTTTGGGACGAGCTCCTACAATGAGCAGTTCTTC. Amino acid sequence: CVSRFGTSSYNEQFF.